This entry is about one TCR beta chain. TCRdb re-called the 5' RACE reads and shows each CDR3 protein once, DNA omitted. There are 140,000 to 150,000 distinct CDR3 sequences in the sample, with 1% to 1.5% held by the top ten. The data stem from a study of monozygotic twins with inflammatory bowel disease. Blood samples, whole and unsorted for T cells, yielded the isolated total RNA. Germline V gene sequence: CDR1 SGHAT, CDR2 FQDESV (reference sequence). This CDR3 spans 19 amino acids. The V call is TRBV11-1, the J call TRBJ1-2. The receptor's source is a human donor with ulcerative colitis or Crohn's disease, or a healthy co-twin of an affected twin (not recorded which). The specimen sequenced was blood. CDR3 region: CASSLWLWRGPFRDYGYTF.